These 27 T cell receptor beta chains originate from one sample sequenced in a study of T cells in Graves' hyperthyroidism and ophthalmopathy (dated by TCRdb to between 2018 and 2021). Libraries were made using multiplex PCR. This sample was sequenced with an Illumina HiSeq 2000. TCR beta CDR3 regions were amplified from RNA transcripts. The first round of RT-PCR for the TCR CDR3 was performed with the HTBI primer set and the Qiagen OneStep RT-PCR kit. In-frame beta chains were kept once TCRdb had trimmed the public reads at Q25 with fastp and called clones with MiXCR. Each CDR3 protein gets just one entry, which takes the most common genes and DNA from the rows behind it. In all, the sample holds about 590,000 distinct CDR3 sequences, and more than 15% of those were seen once. The ten largest clones represent under 8% of the sample. The sequenced sample was blood. All receptors derive from a woman in her 30s with Graves' hyperthyroidism.

This clonotype was counted between two and nine times. The chain employs TRBV9 and TRBJ1-1, with 7 bases that match TRBD1. V trimming: 4 bases; J trimming: 4 bases; junction bases outside the gene matches: 7. CDR1 is SGDLS, CDR2 YYNGEE, per germline. There are 14 residues in the CDR3. The DNA for the CDR3 is TGTGCCAGCAGCCCCCGACAGGGATTCACTGAAGCTTTCTTT. Amino acid sequence: CASSPRQGFTEAFF.

The V call is TRBV7-2, the J call TRBJ2-7; 8 positions match TRBD1. V lost 3 bases and J lost 4; bases outside the gene matches: 8. The CDR3 runs to 15 residues. Germline-derived CDR1 and CDR2 are SGHTA and FQGNSA. The CDR3 is CASSFGSGGFYEQYF. The CDR3 DNA follows: TGTGCCAGCAGCTTCGGGTCAGGGGGCTTTTACGAGCAGTACTTC.

This clonotype appeared a few times. The genes are TRBV4-1 and TRBJ2-1, with a possible D match to TRBD2 (5 bases). Germline CDR1 is MGHRA and CDR2 is YSYEKL. The V gene lost 2 bases and the J gene lost 5 bases, with 13 bases spanning the gap. The CDR3 contains 15 residues. The CDR3 is CASSQPTRGHNEQFF. The CDR3 DNA sequence: TGCGCCAGCAGCCAACCCACTAGAGGTCACAATGAGCAGTTCTTC.

The chain links TRBV6-1 to TRBJ2-2; 9 bases fit TRBD1. The V gene's germline CDR1 is MNHNS and CDR2 SASEGT. This CDR3 comprises 16 residues. V was clipped by 5 bases and J by 5 bases; unmatched bases: 9. CDR3: CASSNPTGGGTGELFF. In DNA form, the CDR3 reads TGTGCCAGCAGTAACCCGACAGGGGGAGGGACCGGGGAGCTGTTTTTT.

As regards this clonotype: A junction end diverges from the germline sequence, so it may reflect a read error. This sequence joins TRBV11-3 and TRBJ2-7; 9 nucleotides line up with TRBD2. Germline values: CDR1 SGHNT, CDR2 YENEEA. The CDR3 is 16 amino acids. The CDR3 protein is CASSLDGLAGTGELYF. The CDR3, as DNA: TGTGCCAGCAGCTTAGACGGGCTAGCGGGAACCGGGGAGCTGTACTTC.

This clonotype was found many times. This chain uses TRBV2 with TRBJ1-3; D is ambiguous. Germline V lookup: CDR1 SNHLY, CDR2 FYNNEI. The CDR3 has 12 residues. The V gene lost 10 bases and the J gene lost 0 bases, with 7 bases spanning the gap. CDR3 nucleotide sequence: TGTGCCATTCACGACTCTGGAAACACCATATATTTT. Encoded protein: CAIHDSGNTIYF. The full variable domain, in which reference TRBV2 and TRBJ1-3 provide the parts outside the CDR3, is EPEVTQTPSHQVTQMGQEVILRCVPISNHLYFYWYRQILGQKVEFLVSFYNNEISEKSEIFDDQFSVERPDGSNFTLKIRSTKLEDSAMYFCAIHDSGNTIYFGEGSWLTVV.

About this clonotype: A much larger clone is a single base away; this may be a read error. This chain uses TRBV12-3 or TRBV12-4 with TRBJ2-4; D may be TRBD2 (5 bases). V was clipped by 3 bases and J by 7 bases, with 13 bases between them. This CDR3 region has 14 residues. As DNA, the CDR3 is TGTGCCAGCAGTTTTTGGCTAGCCGTTAACATTCAGTACTTC. Its translation: CASSFWLAVNIQYF.

This clonotype was observed a few times. J is TRBJ1-2 and V is TRBV9, with 10 bases identical to TRBD1. Germline V gives CDR1 SGDLS, CDR2 YYNGEE. The CDR3 has 16 residues. With 3 bases clipped from V and 3 bases from J, the junction kept 8 bases outside the gene matches. The CDR3 coding sequence is TGTGCCAGCAGCGGGTTGACAGGGGGCGACTACTATGGCTACACCTTC. Its translation: CASSGLTGGDYYGYTF.

The V call is TRBV11-2, the J call TRBJ2-1; a weak D match, TRBD2 (6 bases). This CDR3 is 15 amino acids long. The germline V gene has CDR1 SGHAT and CDR2 FQNNGV. The V and J ends lost 5 bases and 4 bases respectively, with 15 bases between them. The CDR3 DNA reads as TGTGCCAGCAGCCCCCTCATGGGGAGGTACAATGAGCAGTTCTTC. Translated, it gives CASSPLMGRYNEQFF. The full variable domain, its missing parts supplied by reference TRBV11-2 and TRBJ2-1, is EAGVAQSPRYKIIEKRQSVAFWCNPISGHATLYWYQQILGQGPKLLIQFQNNGVVDDSQLPKDRFSAERLKGVDSTLKIQPAKLEDSAVYLCASSPLMGRYNEQFFGPGTRLTVL.

This clonotype came up a few times. The chain links TRBV20-1 to TRBJ2-1; possibly TRBD2 for D (6 bases). The CDR3 loop spans 15 amino acids. V dropped 0 bases and J dropped 8 bases, with 17 bases sitting between them. Germline V gene data show CDR1 as DFQATT and CDR2 as SNEGSKA (reference sequence). Here the CDR3 reads CSARDLSVGGDEQFF. The CDR3 bases are TGCAGTGCTAGAGATTTGAGCGTGGGAGGAGATGAGCAGTTCTTC.

The CDR3 reads CASSSRQSGELFF. The CDR3 region has the DNA TGTGCCAGCAGTTCCCGACAGAGCGGGGAGCTGTTTTTT. The rearrangement uses TRBV27 and TRBJ2-2, with D possibly being TRBD1 (5 bases). The V and J ends lost 4 bases and 7 bases respectively, with 10 bases between them. The CDR3 consists of 13 residues. Germline V gene lookup returns CDR1 MNHEY and CDR2 SMNVEV (reference sequence).

This clonotype was counted at least ten times. The rearrangement joins TRBV7-8 to TRBJ1-4, with unresolved D. V was trimmed by 2 bases and J by 0 bases, leaving 10 bases between them. Germline values: CDR1 SGHVS, CDR2 FQNEAQ. The CDR3 is 16 amino acids. CDR3 region: CASSLRYPATNEKLFF. The CDR3 DNA follows: TGTGCCAGCAGCTTACGCTACCCCGCAACTAATGAAAAACTGTTTTTT.

This clonotype was counted at least ten times. The rearrangement uses TRBV4-1 and TRBJ1-5, with D unclear. Germline values: CDR1 MGHRA, CDR2 YSYEKL. V lost 0 bases and J 2 bases, leaving 14 bases between the germline ends. The CDR3 has 17 amino acids. The CDR3 sequence: CASSQDVSAGGNQPQHF. In DNA, the CDR3 is TGCGCCAGCAGCCAAGATGTGTCAGCTGGAGGCAATCAGCCCCAGCATTTT.

There are a few counts of this clonotype. This chain joins TRBV7-9 and TRBJ2-7, with 9 bases that match TRBD2. This CDR3 spans 15 amino acids. Germline CDR1 is SEHNR and CDR2 is FQNEAQ (reference sequence). Trimming at V came to 2 bases and at J to 2 bases, leaving 4 bases not matched to a gene. CDR3 DNA: TGTGCCAGCAGCTTATCTAGCGGGAATACCTACGAGCAGTACTTC. As protein: CASSLSSGNTYEQYF.

This chain joins TRBV19 and TRBJ2-3; 9 nucleotides match TRBD2. V was pared by 7 bases and J by 6 bases, with 5 bases of the junction left unmatched. Germline CDR1 is LNHDA and CDR2 is SQIVND (reference sequence). This CDR3 is built from 13 residues. For the CDR3, the DNA is TGTGCCAGTACCTTAGCGGGAGTGGATACGCAGTATTTT. Translating gives CASTLAGVDTQYF.

This clonotype was detected many times. The chain links TRBV28 to TRBJ1-2; D is possibly TRBD1 (6 bases). The ends were cut back, 3 bases at V and 4 bases at J, with 12 bases in the middle. CDR1 MDHEN and CDR2 SYDVKM come from the germline V gene. CDR3 length: 14 residues. The CDR3 reads CASSLSGAGYGYTF. The CDR3 bases are TGTGCCAGCAGTTTGTCGGGGGCGGGCTATGGCTACACCTTC.

This clonotype was seen many times. The J gene is TRBJ1-2, the V gene TRBV20-1; D not certain. Trimming left V 0 bases short and J 4 bases short, with 15 bases between. Germline V gene sequence: CDR1 DFQATT, CDR2 SNEGSKA (reference sequence). The length of the CDR3 is 15 residues. Here the CDR3 DNA reads TGCAGTGCTAGAGATTATAACCGACCGGTCTATGGCTACACCTTC. It yields the protein CSARDYNRPVYGYTF.

V and J are TRBV11-3 and TRBJ2-1; 11 nucleotides align to TRBD1. Germline V lookup: CDR1 SGHNT, CDR2 YENEEA. The CDR3 length is 18 residues. V shed 5 bases, J shed 9 bases, and the junction held 18 bases outside the gene matches. DNA for the CDR3: TGTGCCAGCAGCACGGGACAGGGGGGGACCTTCTACAATCCTGAGCAGTTCTTC. Translation gives CASSTGQGGTFYNPEQFF.

This clonotype was seen repeatedly, ten times or more. This chain connects TRBV3-1 to TRBJ2-7; no clear D gene. This CDR3 is 13 amino acids long. Trimming shortened V by 4 bases and J by 6 bases, and 13 bases separated the two germline ends. Germline V lookup: CDR1 LGHDT, CDR2 YNNKEL (reference sequence). This chain's CDR3 is CASSPNGLLEQYF. Written as DNA, the CDR3 is TGTGCCAGCAGCCCAAACGGTCTACTCGAGCAGTACTTC.

V usage is TRBV6-2 or TRBV6-3 and J usage is TRBJ2-3, with D unresolved. The V and J ends lost 0 bases and 6 bases respectively, with 7 bases between them. The CDR3 sequence is 13 residues long. Germline CDR1 reads MNHEY; CDR2 reads SVGEGT. The CDR3 nucleotides are TGTGCCAGCAGTTACTCACCCGAGGATACGCAGTATTTT. Its translation is CASSYSPEDTQYF.

Many counts were recorded for this clonotype. The chain couples TRBV27 to TRBJ2-5; no clear D. CDR3 length: 14 amino acids. V lost 3 bases to trimming and J lost 3 bases, with 11 bases between them. CDR1 MNHEY and CDR2 SMNVEV come from the germline V gene (reference sequence). Here the CDR3 reads CASSFLRQKETQYF. CDR3 nucleotide sequence: TGTGCCAGCAGTTTTCTTCGGCAGAAAGAGACCCAGTACTTC.

This clonotype appeared many times. J is TRBJ2-7 and V is TRBV3-1; 8 nucleotides agree with TRBD2. The CDR3 covers 15 residues. The V and J ends lost 1 base and 7 bases, in that order; junction bases with no gene match: 9. CDR1 and CDR2 (germline): LGHDT, YNNKEL (reference sequence). In DNA, the CDR3 is TGTGCCAGCAGCCAAGGCTACCTAGCGGGTTTGGAGCAGTACTTC. Amino acid sequence: CASSQGYLAGLEQYF.

This chain joins TRBV27 and TRBJ1-1, with 8 bases fitting TRBD1. The germline gives CDR1 MNHEY, CDR2 SMNVEV (reference sequence). J lost 1 base, V lost 3 bases, and 4 bases had no gene match. This CDR3 comprises 15 residues. The CDR3 reads CASSFQGAWNTEAFF. In nucleotides, the CDR3 is TGTGCCAGCAGTTTTCAGGGGGCATGGAACACTGAAGCTTTCTTT.

The CDR3 protein is CASSISANQPQHF. The CDR3 DNA is TGTGCCAGTAGTATTTCAGCCAATCAGCCCCAGCATTTT. The gene calls are TRBV19 and TRBJ1-5; unclear D gene. The CDR3 runs to 13 residues. V gave up 3 bases and J gave up 3 bases, with 6 bases separating them. Germline CDR1 reads LNHDA; CDR2 reads SQIVND (reference sequence).

This clonotype has ten or more counts. The rearrangement links TRBV27 to TRBJ1-2; a possible D gene is TRBD1 (5 bases). Looked up from germline, CDR1 is MNHEY and CDR2 is SMNVEV (reference sequence). V lost 3 bases to trimming and J lost 2 bases, with 7 bases between them. The CDR3 is made up of 13 amino acids. The CDR3 sequence: CASSFRENYGYTF. The CDR3 DNA is TGTGCCAGCAGTTTCAGGGAAAACTATGGCTACACCTTC.

This clonotype was recorded a few times. The rearrangement joins TRBV6-1 to TRBJ2-7; 15 positions match TRBD2. Germline V gene data show CDR1 as MNHNS and CDR2 as SASEGT. The CDR3 has 16 amino acids. Trimming cost V 9 bases and J 0 bases; bases outside gene matches: 6. The CDR3 nucleotides are TGTGCCAGTGGACTAGCGGGAGGGCTCGGCTCCTACGAGCAGTACTTC. Residues: CASGLAGGLGSYEQYF.

CDR3 sequence: CASSEGGRDTGELFF. The DNA of the CDR3 is TGTGCCAGCAGTGAGGGGGGAAGGGACACCGGGGAGCTGTTTTTT. V and J are TRBV25-1 and TRBJ2-2; perhaps TRBD2 as D (6 bases). In germline, CDR1 is MGHDK, CDR2 SYGVNS. The CDR3 is made up of 15 amino acids. The V end was cut by 3 bases, the J end by 3 bases, with 11 bases between.